The 8 T cell receptor beta chains presented below share a single source sample, sequenced in a study of cytomegalovirus exposure and HLA in healthy donors. Researchers ran the PCR with 60 Vbeta and 13 Jbeta primers. Profiled with immunoSEQ multiplex PCR; TCRdb holds only in-frame clones, not every one. The sample records some 84,000 clones, over 70% being singletons. The specimen sequenced was PBMCs. The receptors stem from a boy between 10 and 17 years old in good health and CMV-seronegative.

As concerns this clone: The sample has other DNA sequences that encode this CDR3 too. V is TRBV28 and J is TRBJ2-1; no firm D call. Germline lookup yields CDR1 MDHEN and CDR2 SYDVKM. This CDR3 is 12 amino acids long. V was clipped by 6 bases and J by 5 bases, with 8 bases between them. The CDR3 loop is CASRVSNNEQFF. The CDR3 region has the DNA TGTGCCAGCAGGGTATCTAACAATGAGCAGTTCTTC. Using reference TRBV28 and TRBJ2-1 for the parts outside the CDR3, the full variable domain is DVKVTQSSRYLVKRTGEKVFLECVQDMDHENMFWYRQDPGLGLRLIYFSYDVKMKEKGDIPEGYSVSREKKERFSLILESASTNQTSMYLCASRVSNNEQFFGPGTRLTVL.

The chain couples TRBV6-5 to TRBJ2-4; the D gene is possibly TRBD1 (6 bases). The CDR3 contains 14 residues. Germline V gene lookup returns CDR1 MNHEY and CDR2 SVGAGI. Trimming left V 6 bases short and J 8 bases short, with 17 bases between. DNA of the CDR3: TGTGCCAGCAGCTCCCGGACAGTTGGTGACATTCAGTACTTC. Encoded protein: CASSSRTVGDIQYF.

The J gene is TRBJ1-2, the V gene TRBV29-1; 8 nucleotides align to TRBD1. The J segment lost 4 bases and the V segment lost 8 bases, leaving 9 bases of the junction unmatched. This CDR3 has 13 amino acids. In germline, CDR1 is SQVTM, CDR2 ANQGSEA. The CDR3 protein is CSPRTGPCYGYTF. In nucleotides, the CDR3 is TGCAGCCCTCGGACAGGGCCCTGCTATGGCTACACCTTC.

This clone was seen just once. The V gene is TRBV7-2, the J gene TRBJ1-1; D is unresolved. V dropped 5 bases and J dropped 1 base, with 11 bases sitting between them. Per the germline V gene, CDR1 is SGHTA and CDR2 is FQGNSA. The CDR3 consists of 14 residues. The DNA of the CDR3 is TGTGCCAGCAGCCCCTTTCGAGCGAACACTGAAGCTTTCTTT. It encodes CASSPFRANTEAFF.

V gene TRBV7-8 combines with J gene TRBJ2-5; D call uncertain. Per germline, CDR1 SGHVS and CDR2 FQNEAQ. The V and J ends lost 3 bases and 0 bases respectively, with 8 bases between them. This CDR3 is 14 amino acids long. In DNA, the CDR3 is TGTGCCAGCAGCTTGGCCCCAGACCAAGAGACCCAGTACTTC. Translated, it gives CASSLAPDQETQYF.

The rearrangement joins TRBV19 to TRBJ1-1, with 8 bases matching TRBD1. CDR3 size: 14 residues. Germline loops: CDR1 LNHDA, CDR2 SQIVND (reference sequence). After removal of 3 bases from V and 4 bases from J, the junction contained 4 bases not matched to a gene. The CDR3 region is CASSMTGAGTEAFF. CDR3 nucleotides: TGTGCCAGTAGTATGACAGGGGCAGGCACTGAAGCTTTCTTT.

This clone was observed a few times. This chain links TRBV30 with TRBJ2-7; TRBD1 matches at 12 bases. The CDR3 has 17 residues. Losses at the gene ends were 4 bases for V and 0 bases for J; bases not matched to a gene: 10. CDR1 GTSNPN and CDR2 SVGIG come from the germline V gene (reference sequence). The CDR3 loop is CAWKGQGAGTFSYEQYF. CDR3 coding DNA: TGTGCCTGGAAGGGACAGGGGGCTGGCACTTTCTCCTACGAGCAGTACTTC.

This chain uses TRBV13 with TRBJ2-4; D uncertain. The germline V gene has CDR1 PRHDT and CDR2 FYEKMQ (reference sequence). The CDR3 is made up of 12 amino acids. Trimming removed 5 bases from V and 2 bases from J, with 4 bases in between. In DNA, the CDR3 is TGTGCCAGCAGCGGGCCCAAAAACATTCAGTACTTC. Its translation is CASSGPKNIQYF.